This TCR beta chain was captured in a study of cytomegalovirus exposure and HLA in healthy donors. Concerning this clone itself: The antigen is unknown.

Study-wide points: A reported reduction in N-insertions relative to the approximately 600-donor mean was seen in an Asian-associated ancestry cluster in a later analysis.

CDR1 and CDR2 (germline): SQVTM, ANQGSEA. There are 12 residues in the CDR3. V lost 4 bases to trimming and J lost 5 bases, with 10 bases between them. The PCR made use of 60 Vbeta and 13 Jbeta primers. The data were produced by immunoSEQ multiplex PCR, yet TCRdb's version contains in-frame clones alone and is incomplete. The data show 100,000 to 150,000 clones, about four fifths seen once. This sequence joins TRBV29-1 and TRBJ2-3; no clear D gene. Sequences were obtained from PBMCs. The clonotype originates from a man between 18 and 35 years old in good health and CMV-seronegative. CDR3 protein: CSVVFGGDTQYF. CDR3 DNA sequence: TGCAGCGTTGTATTCGGCGGAGATACGCAGTATTTT.